The TCR beta chain described here comes from a study of CD8+ T cells in alopecia areata. Regarding treatment: oral pan-JAK inhibitor, 5-10 mg twice daily. Sorting from PBMCs produced CD4+ and CD8+ T cells. Extracted RNA was reverse transcribed into cDNA, the sequencing template. Measured with immunoSEQ multiplex PCR; TCRdb has only the in-frame clones, and not every one. In the table there are more than 110,000 clones, approximately 85% of which are singletons. Study-wide results and caveats: Sequences from scalp samples also cover resident alphabeta T cells of normal skin.

The CDR3 is 16 amino acids. Germline trimming cut 5 bases from V and 7 bases from J; bases unmatched to any gene: 14. Germline V gene data show CDR1 as SGHVS and CDR2 as FQNEAQ. Worth noting for this clone: What it binds is not known.

This sample comprised CD8+ T cells sorted from blood, obtained at week 4, from a patient treated with tofacitinib. The source of this sequence is a human donor with alopecia areata. The V and J genes are TRBV7-8 and TRBJ2-7, with 10 bases matching TRBD2. The CDR3: CASSPRPGTSAREQYF. As DNA, the CDR3 is TGTGCCAGCAGCCCGCGCCCCGGGACTAGCGCAAGGGAGCAGTACTTC.